This is a list of T cell receptor beta chains from one sample in a study of patients and donors after allogeneic stem cell transplantation. In TCRdb, the RT-PCR reads were re-called with MiXCR into one record per CDR3 protein. The sample records about 960,000 distinct CDR3 sequences, about 20% being singletons. Sample: blood, either unsorted or a sorted T cell fraction (not recorded which). Receptors were obtained from a human donor who was either an allogeneic HSCT recipient or a stem cell or donor lymphocyte infusion donor (not recorded which). It is not recorded whose cells these are; they may come from a transplant donor. Each CDR3 is given with its conserved first and last residue. The D gene is left open where the match is weak. Expanded clones are given a class, and other clones once, few, many or no size at all.

d_call,clone_size,v_call,j_call,cdr3_nt,cdr3_aa
NA,NA,TRBV6-5,TRBJ1-1,TGTGCCAGCAGTTACTCCGGGCTTAGCACTGAAGCTTTCTTT,CASSYSGLSTEAFF
NA,few,TRBV4-2,TRBJ2-1,TGTGCCAGCAGCCAAGATCAGGGGTACAATGAGCAGTTCTTC,CASSQDQGYNEQFF
NA,NA,TRBV6-1,TRBJ1-4,TGTGCCAGCGGCGAGGGGGGACCTAATGAAAAACTGTTTTTT,CASGEGGPNEKLFF
NA,NA,TRBV20-1,TRBJ2-1,TGCAGTGCGCTGAACGAATGGGGGGGGCACTACAATGAGCAGTTCTTC,CSALNEWGGHYNEQFF
TRBD1,NA,TRBV20-1,TRBJ2-7,TGCAGTGCTAGAGAACCGGGGATACTCGAGACAGGGATCGAGCAGTACTTC,CSAREPGILETGIEQYF
NA,NA,TRBV12-3/TRBV12-4,TRBJ1-2,TGTGCCAGCAGTTCCCATAAGGGGGGGGGCAGAGGCTACACCTTC,CASSSHKGGGRGYTF
TRBD1,once,TRBV27,TRBJ1-2,TGTGCCAGCAGTACACAGACCGGGACAGGGTACTATGGCTACACCTTC,CASSTQTGTGYYGYTF
TRBD1,many,TRBV12-3/TRBV12-4,TRBJ1-3,TGTGCCAGCAGTTTCGATGACAGGGCTGGAAACACCATATATTTT,CASSFDDRAGNTIYF
TRBD2,NA,TRBV5-1,TRBJ2-7,TGCGCCAGCAGAGCGGGACTAGCGGATTCCTACGAGCAGTACTTC,CASRAGLADSYEQYF
TRBD2,NA,TRBV12-5,TRBJ2-3,TGTGCTAGTGGTTGGACTAGCGGGGGAGATACGCAGTATTTT,CASGWTSGGDTQYF
NA,NA,TRBV9,TRBJ2-2,TGTGCCAGCAGCGTAAATGAAAGGCGGGCCGGGGAGCTGTTTTTT,CASSVNERRAGELFF
NA,few,TRBV5-1,TRBJ2-7,TGCGCCAGCAGCTTGGACAGGGATCCTGGCTACGAGCAGTACTTC,CASSLDRDPGYEQYF
NA,few,TRBV25-1,TRBJ2-3,TGTGCCAGCAGTGATCGGGGTTTTAGCACAGATACGCAGTATTTT,CASSDRGFSTDTQYF
TRBD1,few,TRBV11-2,TRBJ1-1,TGTGCCAGCATGAGGACAGGGAGACCTGAAGCTTTCTTT,CASMRTGRPEAFF
TRBD2,NA,TRBV6-2/TRBV6-3,TRBJ2-7,TGTGCCAGGCCGAAGCGGGGATCGGGGGAGCAGTACTTC,CARPKRGSGEQYF
NA,many,TRBV7-2,TRBJ2-1,TGTGCCAGCATCTCAGGGAGAAATGAGCAGTTCTTC,CASISGRNEQFF
NA,many,TRBV5-1,TRBJ1-1,TGCGCCAGCAGCCTCAAGGTCCCGGACACTGAAGCTTTCTTT,CASSLKVPDTEAFF
NA,few,TRBV19,TRBJ2-2,TGTGCCAGTAGTTTCAGGGGAAGCGACACCGGGGAGCTGTTTTTT,CASSFRGSDTGELFF
NA,many,TRBV12-3/TRBV12-4,TRBJ2-2,TGTGCCAGCACCATTGTGGACGGCACCGGGGAGCTGTTTTTT,CASTIVDGTGELFF
NA,NA,TRBV21-1,TRBJ1-3,TGTGCCAGCACCATAGAGGGGGGCCGAGAGACTGGAAACACCATATATTTT,CASTIEGGRETGNTIYF
NA,NA,TRBV6-5,TRBJ1-6,TGTGCCAGCAGTTACTTGTCAGGCAGAATCTCACCCCTCCACTTT,CASSYLSGRISPLHF
TRBD2,many,TRBV12-3/TRBV12-4,TRBJ2-5,TGTGCCAGCAGTCCCGGGACTAGCGGGAGGAGAGAGACCCAGTACTTC,CASSPGTSGRRETQYF